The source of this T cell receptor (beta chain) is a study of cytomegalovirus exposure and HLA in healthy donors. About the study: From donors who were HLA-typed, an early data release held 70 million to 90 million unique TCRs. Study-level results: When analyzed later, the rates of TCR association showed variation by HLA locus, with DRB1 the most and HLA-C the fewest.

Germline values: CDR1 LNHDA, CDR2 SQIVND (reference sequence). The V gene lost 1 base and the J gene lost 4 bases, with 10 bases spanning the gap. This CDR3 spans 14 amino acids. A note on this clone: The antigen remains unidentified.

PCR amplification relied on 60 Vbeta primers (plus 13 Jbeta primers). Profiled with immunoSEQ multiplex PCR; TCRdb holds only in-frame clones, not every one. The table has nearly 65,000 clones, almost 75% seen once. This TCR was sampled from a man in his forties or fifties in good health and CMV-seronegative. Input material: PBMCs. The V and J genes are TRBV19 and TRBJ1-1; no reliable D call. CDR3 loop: CASSIGTRITEAFF. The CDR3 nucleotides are TGTGCCAGTAGTATAGGAACCAGGATCACTGAAGCTTTCTTT.